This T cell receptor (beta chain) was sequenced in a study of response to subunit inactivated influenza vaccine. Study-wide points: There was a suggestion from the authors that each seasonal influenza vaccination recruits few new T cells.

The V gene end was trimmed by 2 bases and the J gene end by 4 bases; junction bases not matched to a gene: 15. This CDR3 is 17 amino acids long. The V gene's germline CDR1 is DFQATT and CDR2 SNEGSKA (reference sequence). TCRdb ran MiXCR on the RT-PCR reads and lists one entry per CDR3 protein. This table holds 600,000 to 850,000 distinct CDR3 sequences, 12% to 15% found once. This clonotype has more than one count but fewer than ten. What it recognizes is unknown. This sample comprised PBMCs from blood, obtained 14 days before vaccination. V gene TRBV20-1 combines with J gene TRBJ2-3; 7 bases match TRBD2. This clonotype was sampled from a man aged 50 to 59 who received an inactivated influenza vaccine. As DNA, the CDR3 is TGCAGTGCTAGACTACGAAGTGGGAGGGTTTCGGCAGATACGCAGTATTTT. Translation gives CSARLRSGRVSADTQYF.